Sequencing of this TCR beta chain was carried out in a study of blood T cells in healthy people across ages. General study results and limits: A greater number of naive CD4+ cells and higher diversity distinguished long-lived donors from aged donors. As age increased, TCR beta diversity per million T cells fell in a roughly linear fashion.

A J-beta primer mix and a sample-barcoded 5' primer were used in a second PCR of about 7 to 12 cycles. TCRdb redid the calling of the 5' RACE reads with MiXCR, one entry per CDR3 protein. The sample contains 800,000 or so distinct CDR3 sequences, around a quarter of which appear only once. As for this clonotype: Its antigen remains unidentified.

The CDR3 has 15 amino acids. Trimming cost V 3 bases and J 4 bases; bases outside gene matches: 7. Germline V gene sequence: CDR1 ENHRY, CDR2 SYGVKD. The same data also went into a second study, on T cells of mothers and their children. That report adds: Sequencing returned over 9 million TCR beta CDR3 reads per mother and 2.5 million to 3 million per child.

Sequenced sample: blood. The chain recombines TRBV10-3 with TRBJ2-3, with 7 bases that match TRBD1. The receptor's source is a boy between 10 and 17 years old in good health. In DNA form, the CDR3 reads TGTGCCATCAGTGAAAGGGGGCTTGGCGCAGATACGCAGTATTTT. Translating gives CAISERGLGADTQYF.